The 3 T cell receptor beta chains reported below all come from one sample, sequenced in a study of OX40 agonist ivuxolimab in advanced cancers. Profiling relied on immunoSEQ multiplex PCR, and the TCRdb table lists in-frame clones only, not all of them. The table includes roughly 63,000 clones, around 89% detected once. The sample here was CD4+ or CD8+ T cells sorted from blood, taken in a trial of the OX40 agonist ivuxolimab. The source is an adult with an advanced solid tumor such as melanoma, head and neck, liver or kidney cancer.

This clone was observed a handful of times. The chain links TRBV6-5 to TRBJ1-2; tentative D call: TRBD1 (6 bases). The CDR3 has 15 amino acids. CDR1 is MNHEY, CDR2 SVGAGI, per germline. The ends were cut back, 0 bases at V and 4 bases at J, with 12 bases in the middle. CDR3 bases: TGTGCCAGCAGTTACTCCCCGGGACACCTCTATGGCTACACCTTC. The encoded protein is CASSYSPGHLYGYTF.

This clone was detected only a few times. This chain connects TRBV28 to TRBJ2-7; D assignment may be TRBD1 or TRBD2 (5 bases each). The CDR3 runs 16 residues. The V and J ends lost 5 bases and 1 base respectively, with 18 bases between them. Germline-derived CDR1 and CDR2 are MDHEN and SYDVKM. The chain's CDR3 is CASSKGRGPLSYEQYF. As DNA, the CDR3 is TGTGCCAGCAGTAAAGGTAGGGGACCTTTATCCTACGAGCAGTACTTC.

The gene calls are TRBV28 and TRBJ1-4; 7 bases are shared with TRBD1. The CDR3 length is 15 residues. Germline V lookup: CDR1 MDHEN, CDR2 SYDVKM. V gave up 4 bases and J gave up 3 bases; unmatched junction bases: 5. This CDR3 reads CASSSQTGPNEKLFF. DNA of the CDR3: TGTGCCAGCAGTTCGCAGACAGGGCCTAATGAAAAACTGTTTTTT.